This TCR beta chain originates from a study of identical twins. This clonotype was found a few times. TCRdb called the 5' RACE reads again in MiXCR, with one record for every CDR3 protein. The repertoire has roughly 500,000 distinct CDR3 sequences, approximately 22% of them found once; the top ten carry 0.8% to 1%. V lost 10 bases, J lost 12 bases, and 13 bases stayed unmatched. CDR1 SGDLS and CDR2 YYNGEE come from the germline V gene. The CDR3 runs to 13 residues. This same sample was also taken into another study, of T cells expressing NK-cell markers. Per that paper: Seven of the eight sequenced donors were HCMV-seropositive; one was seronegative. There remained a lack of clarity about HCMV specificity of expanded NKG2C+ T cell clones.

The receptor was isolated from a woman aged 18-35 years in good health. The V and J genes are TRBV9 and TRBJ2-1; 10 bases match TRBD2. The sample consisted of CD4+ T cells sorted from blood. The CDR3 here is CASGNSGGMGQFF. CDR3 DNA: TGTGCCTCCGGGAATAGCGGGGGGATGGGGCAGTTCTTC.